This TCR beta chain is drawn from a study of T cell repertoires in cytomegalovirus infection. Study details: HLA-C-restricted CMV epitopes, recently identified, and well-studied HLA-B-restricted ones were used by the study. In public TCR beta signatures, there were indications of both CMV infection and matching HLA type. Study-wide results and caveats: Dominating the ex vivo response were TCR beta clonotypes that were CMV-specific and HLA-C-restricted. CMV carriers having the relevant HLA were flagged by cumulative public TCR beta family frequency.

Germline CDR1 SEHNR, CDR2 FQNEAQ (reference sequence). V trimming: 7 bases; J trimming: 3 bases; junction bases outside the gene matches: 12. The CDR3 consists of 16 residues. In TCRdb, the reads were re-called with MiXCR into one record per CDR3 protein. The data contain 550,000 to 850,000 distinct CDR3 sequences, about 30% of them singletons. As for this clonotype: Its specificity is unknown.

This chain uses TRBV7-9 with TRBJ2-3, with 8 bases aligning to TRBD2. This receptor was taken from a human donor in good health (CMV status not recorded). Some clones in this sample may be carry-over from other donors' samples. Here the sequenced sample was cultured PBMCs, taken from culture after CMV antigen stimulation. CDR3 DNA sequence: TGTGCCAGCACCCCCCGTAGCGGGATGGGTACAGATACGCAGTATTTT. This translates into CASTPRSGMGTDTQYF.